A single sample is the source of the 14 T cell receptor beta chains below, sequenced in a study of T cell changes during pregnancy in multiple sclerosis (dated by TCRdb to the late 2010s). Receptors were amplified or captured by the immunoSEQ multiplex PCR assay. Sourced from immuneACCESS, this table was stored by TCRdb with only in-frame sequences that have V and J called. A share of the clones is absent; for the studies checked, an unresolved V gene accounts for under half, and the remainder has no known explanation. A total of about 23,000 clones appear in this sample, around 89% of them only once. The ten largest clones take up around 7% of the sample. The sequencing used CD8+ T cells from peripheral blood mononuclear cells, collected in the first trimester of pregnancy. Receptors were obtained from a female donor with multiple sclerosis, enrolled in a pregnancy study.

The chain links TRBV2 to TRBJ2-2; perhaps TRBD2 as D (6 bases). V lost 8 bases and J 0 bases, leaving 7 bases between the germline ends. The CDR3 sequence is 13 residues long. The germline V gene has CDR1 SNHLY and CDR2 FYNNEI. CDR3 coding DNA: TGTGCCAGCGCGGGATCGAACACCGGGGAGCTGTTTTTT. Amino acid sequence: CASAGSNTGELFF.

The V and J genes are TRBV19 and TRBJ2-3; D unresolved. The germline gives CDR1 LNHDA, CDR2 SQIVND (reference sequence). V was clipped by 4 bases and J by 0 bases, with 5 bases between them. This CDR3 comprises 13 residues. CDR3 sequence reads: CASSTISTDTQYF. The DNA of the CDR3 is TGTGCCAGTAGTACTATTAGCACAGATACGCAGTATTTT.

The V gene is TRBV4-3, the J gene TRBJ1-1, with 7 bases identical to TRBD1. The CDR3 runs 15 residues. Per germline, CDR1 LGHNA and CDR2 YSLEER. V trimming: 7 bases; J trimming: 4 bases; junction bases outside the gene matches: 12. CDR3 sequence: CASTQGVGVPTEAFF. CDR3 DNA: TGCGCCAGCACGCAGGGGGTCGGCGTACCCACTGAAGCTTTCTTT.

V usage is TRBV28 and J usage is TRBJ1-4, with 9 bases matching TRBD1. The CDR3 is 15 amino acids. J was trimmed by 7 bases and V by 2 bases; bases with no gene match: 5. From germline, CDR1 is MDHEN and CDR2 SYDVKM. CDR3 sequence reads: CASSLPGTGREKLFF. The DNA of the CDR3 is TGTGCCAGCAGTTTACCCGGGACAGGGCGTGAAAAACTGTTTTTT.

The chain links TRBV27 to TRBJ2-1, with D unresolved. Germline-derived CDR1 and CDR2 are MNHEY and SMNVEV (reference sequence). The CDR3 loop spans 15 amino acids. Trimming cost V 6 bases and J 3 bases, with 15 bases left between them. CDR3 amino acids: CASSHDSSIYNEQFF. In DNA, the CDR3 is TGTGCCAGCAGCCACGACTCGTCGATCTACAATGAGCAGTTCTTC.

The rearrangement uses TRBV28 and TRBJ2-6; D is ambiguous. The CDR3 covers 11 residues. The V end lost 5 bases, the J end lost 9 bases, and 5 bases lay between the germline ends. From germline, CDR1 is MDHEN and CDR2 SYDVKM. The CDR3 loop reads CASSLGNVLTF. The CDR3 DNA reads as TGTGCCAGCAGTCTAGGCAACGTCCTGACTTTC. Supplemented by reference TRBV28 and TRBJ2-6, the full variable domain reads DVKVTQSSRYLVKRTGEKVFLECVQDMDHENMFWYRQDPGLGLRLIYFSYDVKMKEKGDIPEGYSVSREKKERFSLILESASTNQTSMYLCASSLGNVLTFGAGSRLTVL.

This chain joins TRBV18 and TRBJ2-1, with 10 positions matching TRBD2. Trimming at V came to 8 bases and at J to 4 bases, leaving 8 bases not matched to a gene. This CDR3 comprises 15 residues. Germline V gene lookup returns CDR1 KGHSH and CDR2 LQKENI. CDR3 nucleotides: TGTGCCAGCCACCCAAGAGCGGGAGGGTACAATGAGCAGTTCTTC. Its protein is CASHPRAGGYNEQFF.

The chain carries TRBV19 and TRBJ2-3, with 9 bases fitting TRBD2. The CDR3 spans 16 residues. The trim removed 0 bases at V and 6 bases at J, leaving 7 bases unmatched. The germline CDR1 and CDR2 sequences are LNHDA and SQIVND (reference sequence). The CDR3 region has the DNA TGTGCCAGTAGTATAGATCTGGGACTAGCCGGCGATACGCAGTATTTT. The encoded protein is CASSIDLGLAGDTQYF.

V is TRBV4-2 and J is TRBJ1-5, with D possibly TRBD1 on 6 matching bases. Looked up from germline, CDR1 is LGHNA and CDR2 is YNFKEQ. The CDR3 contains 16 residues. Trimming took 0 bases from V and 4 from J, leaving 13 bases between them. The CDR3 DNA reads TGTGCCAGCAGCCAAGATACGGGGGGCGTTAATCAGCCCCAGCATTTT. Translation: CASSQDTGGVNQPQHF.

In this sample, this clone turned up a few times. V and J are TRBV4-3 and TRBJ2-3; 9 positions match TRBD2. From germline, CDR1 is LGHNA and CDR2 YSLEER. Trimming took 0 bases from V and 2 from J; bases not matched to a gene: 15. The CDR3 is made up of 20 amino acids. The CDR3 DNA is TGCGCCAGCAGCCAAGAAGGCGGTTCGCTAGCGGGGACTATCACAGATACGCAGTATTTT. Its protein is CASSQEGGSLAGTITDTQYF.

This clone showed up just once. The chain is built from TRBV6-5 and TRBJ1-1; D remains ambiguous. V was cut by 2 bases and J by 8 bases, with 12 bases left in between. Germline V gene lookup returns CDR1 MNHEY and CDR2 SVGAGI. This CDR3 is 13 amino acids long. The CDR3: CASSYKEGAEAFF. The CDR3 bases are TGTGCCAGCAGTTACAAAGAGGGTGCCGAAGCTTTCTTT.

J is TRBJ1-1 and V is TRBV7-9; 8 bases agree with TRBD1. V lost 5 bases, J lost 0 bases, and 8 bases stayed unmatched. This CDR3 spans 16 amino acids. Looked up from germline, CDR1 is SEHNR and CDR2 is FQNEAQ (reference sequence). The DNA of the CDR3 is TGTGCCAGCAGCCCCCCAAGGACAGGGATGAACACTGAAGCTTTCTTT. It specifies CASSPPRTGMNTEAFF.

CDR3 DNA: TGTGCCAGCAGCGGGGGGACAGACACCTACGAGCAGTACTTC. Protein sequence: CASSGGTDTYEQYF. The V and J genes are TRBV11-3 and TRBJ2-7; perhaps TRBD1 as D (7 bases). This CDR3 comprises 14 residues. Per the germline V gene, CDR1 is SGHNT and CDR2 is YENEEA. V lost 5 bases, J lost 2 bases, and 13 bases lay in between.

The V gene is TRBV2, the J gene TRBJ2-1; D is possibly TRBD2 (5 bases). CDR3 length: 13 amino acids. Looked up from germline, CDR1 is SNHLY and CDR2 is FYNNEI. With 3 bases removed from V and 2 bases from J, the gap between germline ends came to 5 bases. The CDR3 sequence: CASSDGTYNEQFF. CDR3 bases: TGTGCCAGCAGTGACGGGACCTACAATGAGCAGTTCTTC.